The clone carrying this T cell receptor beta chain occurred once. This sample was taken from a study of early T cells in non-severe SARS-CoV-2 infection. TCRdb reanalysed the 5' RACE reads using MiXCR and keeps one entry per CDR3 protein. The table includes some 91,000 distinct CDR3 sequences, more than 9.5% detected once. The clonotype comes from an adult who was a healthcare worker with PCR-confirmed SARS-CoV-2 infection or an uninfected control (not recorded which). This material consisted of whole blood, taken at baseline.

CDR3 in DNA: TGTGCCAGCAGTGAAGCGGGAGAATCCCTTAGAACCTTC. Residues: CASSEAGESLRTF. The rearrangement links TRBV6-1 to TRBJ1-2; D call uncertain. The CDR3 contains 13 residues. The germline V gene encodes CDR1 MNHNS and CDR2 SASEGT. Trimming took 0 bases from V and 14 from J, leaving 16 bases between them.